The rows below give T cell receptor beta chains drawn from one sample of a study of long-term antiretroviral therapy in people with HIV. Assay used: immunoSEQ multiplex PCR; TCRdb lists only in-frame clones, some missing. The sample holds about 17,000 clones; roughly 71% are singletons and the top ten take over 12%. The sample consisted of unsorted PBMCs, taken approximately 2.5 years before starting antiretroviral therapy. These receptors were taken from a woman aged 45 to 65 with HIV. Each CDR3 is given with its conserved first and last residue. The order of the fields is CDR3 protein, CDR3 DNA, clone size, D gene, J gene, V gene. A D gene is named only where the DNA matches it firmly. The listing skips clone size in some rows; elsewhere it reads once, few, many or a size class.

CDR3: CASSLGGGAWETQYF; DNA: TGTGCCAGCAGTTTGGGCGGGGGGGCCTGGGAGACCCAGTACTTC; size: .; D: TRBD2; J: TRBJ2-5; V: TRBV25-1
CDR3: CASSPSRNRANTGELFF; DNA: TGTGCCAGCTCACCATCTAGGAACAGGGCGAACACCGGGGAGCTGTTTTTT; size: .; D: .; J: TRBJ2-2; V: TRBV18
CDR3: CASSSSFSGNTIYF; DNA: TGTGCCAGCAGCAGCAGTTTCTCTGGAAACACCATATATTTT; size: few; D: .; J: TRBJ1-3; V: TRBV7-9
CDR3: CASSLVGTGTNSPLHF; DNA: TGCGCCAGCAGCTTGGTGGGGACAGGGACCAATTCACCCCTCCACTTT; size: .; D: TRBD1; J: TRBJ1-6; V: TRBV5-1
CDR3: CASALEDFYGYTF; DNA: TGTGCTAGTGCCCTGGAGGATTTCTATGGCTACACCTTC; size: .; D: .; J: TRBJ1-2; V: TRBV12-5
CDR3: CASSLVTVGETQYF; DNA: TGTGCCAGCAGCTTAGTGACAGTGGGGGAGACCCAGTACTTC; size: .; D: .; J: TRBJ2-5; V: TRBV7-9
CDR3: CASSPKLDRGDTGELFF; DNA: TGTGCCAGTAGCCCAAAGTTGGACAGGGGGGACACCGGGGAGCTGTTTTTT; size: .; D: TRBD1; J: TRBJ2-2; V: TRBV19
CDR3: CATSRASTDTQYF; DNA: TGTGCCACCAGCAGAGCCAGCACAGATACGCAGTATTTT; size: .; D: .; J: TRBJ2-3; V: TRBV15
CDR3: CASSLGGAGANVLTF; DNA: TGTGCCAGCAGCTTAGGGGGGGCTGGGGCCAACGTCCTGACTTTC; size: .; D: .; J: TRBJ2-6; V: TRBV7-6
CDR3: CASSLAMGPEGNTEAFF; DNA: TGCGCCAGCAGCTTGGCCATGGGGCCTGAGGGGAACACTGAAGCTTTCTTT; size: .; D: .; J: TRBJ1-1; V: TRBV5-1
CDR3: CASSQTTSGGLGETQYF; DNA: TGCGCCAGCAGCCAAACCACTAGCGGGGGCCTCGGGGAGACCCAGTACTTC; size: medium-sized; D: TRBD2; J: TRBJ2-5; V: TRBV10-2
CDR3: CASTRSNTEAFF; DNA: TGTGCCAGCACCCGATCGAACACTGAAGCTTTCTTT; size: medium-sized; D: .; J: TRBJ1-1; V: TRBV2
CDR3: CASSVDKGWGTDTQYF; DNA: TGTGCCAGCAGCGTAGATAAGGGTTGGGGCACAGATACGCAGTATTTT; size: .; D: .; J: TRBJ2-3; V: TRBV9
CDR3: CASSLGQGLTGELFF; DNA: TGCGCCAGCAGCTTGGGACAGGGTCTAACCGGGGAGCTGTTTTTT; size: .; D: TRBD1; J: TRBJ2-2; V: TRBV5-1
CDR3: CASSTPGRGGFNDEQFF; DNA: TGTGCCAGCAGCACCCCGGGGCGGGGGGGCTTTAACGATGAGCAGTTCTTC; size: once; D: TRBD2; J: TRBJ2-1; V: TRBV13
CDR3: CASSESGLYGYTF; DNA: TGCGCCAGCAGTGAGTCGGGACTCTATGGCTACACCTTC; size: .; D: .; J: TRBJ1-2; V: TRBV10-1
CDR3: CASSLTGSETEAFF; DNA: TGTGCCAGCAGCTTAACAGGGAGTGAGACTGAAGCTTTCTTT; size: .; D: .; J: TRBJ1-1; V: TRBV11-2
CDR3: CATSRDVVLNSPLHF; DNA: TGTGCCACCAGCAGAGATGTGGTCCTAAATTCACCCCTCCACTTT; size: .; D: .; J: TRBJ1-6; V: TRBV15
CDR3: CASSSRERGYTF; DNA: TGTGCCAGTAGTTCTCGCGAGAGGGGCTACACCTTC; size: few; D: .; J: TRBJ1-2; V: TRBV19
CDR3: CASSTGTGKYYGYTF; DNA: TGTGCCAGCAGCACCGGGACAGGGAAATACTATGGCTACACCTTC; size: .; D: TRBD1; J: TRBJ1-2; V: TRBV5-4
CDR3: CAQPGLAGNEQFF; DNA: TGTGCCCAACCGGGACTAGCGGGCAATGAGCAGTTCTTC; size: .; D: TRBD2; J: TRBJ2-1; V: TRBV30
CDR3: CASSLRDRGTGSPLHF; DNA: TGCGCCAGCAGCCTCCGGGACAGGGGGACGGGCTCACCCCTCCACTTT; size: .; D: TRBD1; J: TRBJ1-6; V: TRBV5-1
CDR3: CASSSAVGSLYEQYF; DNA: TGTGCCAGCAGCTCCGCGGTCGGTTCCCTCTACGAGCAGTACTTC; size: .; D: .; J: TRBJ2-7; V: TRBV5-5
CDR3: CASSIGLTYNEQFF; DNA: TGTGCCAGTAGTATAGGGCTAACCTACAATGAGCAGTTCTTC; size: few; D: .; J: TRBJ2-1; V: TRBV19
CDR3: CASSLDGVNNEKLFF; DNA: TGCGCCAGCAGCTTGGATGGGGTCAATAATGAAAAACTGTTTTTT; size: .; D: .; J: TRBJ1-4; V: TRBV5-1
CDR3: CASSESGTGHNEQFF; DNA: TGTGCCAGCAGTGAGTCCGGGACAGGGCACAATGAGCAGTTCTTC; size: .; D: TRBD1; J: TRBJ2-1; V: TRBV6-6
CDR3: CASSQEEGPTRSPLHF; DNA: TGCGCCAGCAGCCAAGAAGAGGGACCAACCCGTTCACCCCTCCACTTT; size: .; D: .; J: TRBJ1-6; V: TRBV4-1
CDR3: CASSVEPSRLFTDTQYF; DNA: TGTGCCAGCAGCGTAGAACCTAGCCGACTATTCACAGATACGCAGTATTTT; size: .; D: .; J: TRBJ2-3; V: TRBV9
CDR3: CSVERDTMNTEAFF; DNA: TGCAGCGTTGAACGGGATACCATGAACACTGAAGCTTTCTTT; size: once; D: .; J: TRBJ1-1; V: TRBV29-1
CDR3: CASSVEWGTGGRGNTIYF; DNA: TGTGCCAGCAGCGTAGAATGGGGAACAGGGGGGAGGGGAAACACCATATATTTT; size: .; D: TRBD1; J: TRBJ1-3; V: TRBV9
CDR3: CASRTGTSTGELFF; DNA: TGTGCCAGCAGGACCGGGACTAGCACCGGGGAGCTGTTTTTT; size: few; D: TRBD2; J: TRBJ2-2; V: TRBV7-9